What follows are 30 T cell receptor beta chains derived from one specimen sequenced in a study of PD-L1 blockade in urothelial cancer (TCRdb year 2017). The method behind the library was the immunoSEQ multiplex PCR assay. TCRdb limited this immuneACCESS table to in-frame rearrangements with V and J called. A share of clones is missing; checked studies link under half to unresolved V genes, and the rest is unexplained. The sample has some 51,000 clones on record, around 86% of them singletons. The ten largest make up 16% of the sample. Sequences were derived from PBMCs, sampled around atezolizumab (anti-PD-L1) treatment. These receptors were collected from a man between 60 and 70 years old with urothelial cancer.

The V gene is TRBV6-6, the J gene TRBJ1-5, with D possibly TRBD1 on 6 matching bases. Germline CDR1 is MNHNY and CDR2 is SVGAGI (reference sequence). The V gene lost 2 bases and the J gene lost 4 bases, with 15 bases spanning the gap. CDR3 size: 16 residues. As DNA, the CDR3 is TGTGCCAGCAGTTACACCGGGACACGCCGTAATCAGCCCCAGCATTTT. This sequence encodes CASSYTGTRRNQPQHF.

This clone has just one count. The chain links TRBV9 to TRBJ2-1; the match to TRBD2 covers 11 bases. With V trimmed by 4 bases and J by 6 bases, 9 bases remained unmatched. This CDR3 has 16 residues. The germline V gene has CDR1 SGDLS and CDR2 YYNGEE. CDR3 in DNA: TGTGCCAGCAGCTTCACCCCCGGACTAGCGGGCAATGAGCAGTTCTTC. Translated, it gives CASSFTPGLAGNEQFF.

This chain links TRBV7-2 with TRBJ2-7; D possibly corresponds to TRBD2 (6 bases). The CDR3 consists of 15 residues. CDR1 SGHTA and CDR2 FQGNSA come from the germline V gene. V was trimmed by 4 bases and J by 2 bases, leaving 15 bases between them. The CDR3 here is CASSWGAGQTYEQYF. The CDR3 coding sequence is TGTGCCAGCAGCTGGGGCGCGGGGCAAACCTACGAGCAGTACTTC.

J is TRBJ2-3 and V is TRBV7-9; D is undetermined. Trimming cost V 6 bases and J 5 bases, with 9 bases left between them. Germline values: CDR1 SEHNR, CDR2 FQNEAQ (reference sequence). This CDR3 contains 12 residues. This CDR3 reads CASSYAGDTQYF. For the CDR3, the DNA is TGTGCCAGCAGTTATGCAGGAGATACGCAGTATTTT.

The chain joins TRBV5-6 to TRBJ2-2; 14 positions match TRBD2. This CDR3 region has 18 residues. Germline CDR1 SGHDT, CDR2 YYEEEE. Losses at the gene ends were 4 bases for V and 4 bases for J; bases not matched to a gene: 9. CDR3: CASSKGLAGVIGTGELFF. The CDR3 DNA reads TGTGCCAGCAGCAAGGGACTAGCGGGAGTAATAGGCACCGGGGAGCTGTTTTTT.

The V gene is TRBV10-1, the J gene TRBJ1-1, with D unclear. V lost 2 bases and J 1 base, leaving 8 bases between the germline ends. The V gene's germline CDR1 is WNHNN and CDR2 SYGVQD (reference sequence). This CDR3 region has 14 residues. This CDR3 is CASSEGGRNTEAFF. In nucleotides, the CDR3 is TGCGCCAGCAGTGAGGGAGGGAGGAACACTGAAGCTTTCTTT.

The CDR3 bases are TGTGCCAGCAGCCCACGACTAGCGGGGGCCCTGCCAAAGAACATTCAGTACTTC. It translates to CASSPRLAGALPKNIQYF. This chain uses TRBV7-2 with TRBJ2-4, with 12 bases fitting TRBD2. This CDR3 comprises 18 residues. J was trimmed by 7 bases and V by 5 bases; bases with no gene match: 15. Germline V gene lookup returns CDR1 SGHTA and CDR2 FQGNSA.

The CDR3 region is CASSATGSDIQYF. CDR3 nucleotides: TGTGCCAGCAGTGCCACAGGTTCGGACATTCAGTACTTC. This chain uses TRBV25-1 with TRBJ2-4; TRBD1 might be the D (5 bases). Germline CDR1 and CDR2: MGHDK and SYGVNS. This CDR3 has 13 amino acids. Deletions cut 4 bases from V and 8 bases from J, with 12 bases between.

The chain recombines TRBV4-1 with TRBJ2-3; 9 nucleotides agree with TRBD2. CDR1 and CDR2 (germline): MGHRA, YSYEKL. The CDR3 has 16 residues. V shed 2 bases, J shed 6 bases, and the junction held 9 bases outside the gene matches. CDR3 residues: CASSQPRLAAQDTQYF. CDR3 bases: TGCGCCAGCAGCCAACCACGACTAGCGGCACAGGATACGCAGTATTTT.

This clone showed up just once. This chain uses TRBV18 with TRBJ1-1; 7 bases align to TRBD1. The J segment lost 2 bases and the V segment lost 5 bases, leaving 5 bases of the junction unmatched. Germline CDR1 KGHSH, CDR2 LQKENI. CDR3 length: 14 amino acids. Here the CDR3 reads CASSFGTANTEAFF. The CDR3 DNA reads TGTGCCAGCTCATTCGGGACAGCCAACACTGAAGCTTTCTTT.

The rearrangement uses TRBV2 and TRBJ2-5; D might be TRBD2 (5 bases). The CDR3 runs 14 residues. The germline V and J ends were trimmed by 4 bases and 5 bases, with 14 bases remaining between them. Germline V gene sequence: CDR1 SNHLY, CDR2 FYNNEI. The CDR3 coding sequence is TGTGCCAGCAGTGGTTTACTAGTCGGGGAGACCCAGTACTTC. Residues: CASSGLLVGETQYF.

This chain connects TRBV19 to TRBJ2-7; possibly TRBD2 for D (5 bases). V was shortened by 0 bases and J by 4 bases, with 13 bases between the two germline ends. Germline loops: CDR1 LNHDA, CDR2 SQIVND (reference sequence). The CDR3 spans 15 residues. The CDR3 protein is CASSIEARAPYEQYF. The DNA of the CDR3 is TGTGCCAGTAGTATAGAAGCGAGGGCCCCTTACGAGCAGTACTTC. Supplemented by reference TRBV19 and TRBJ2-7, the full variable domain reads DGGITQSPKYLFRKEGQNVTLSCEQNLNHDAMYWYRQDPGQGLRLIYYSQIVNDFQKGDIAEGYSVSREKKESFPLTVTSAQKNPTAFYLCASSIEARAPYEQYFGPGTRLTVT.

The chain recombines TRBV5-1 with TRBJ2-3; 10 nucleotides match TRBD2. Germline lookup yields CDR1 SGHRS and CDR2 YFSETQ. The ends lost 2 bases at V and 5 bases at J; junction bases unmatched: 11. The CDR3 sequence is 17 residues long. The CDR3 DNA reads as TGCGCCAGCAGCTTCGAAACTAGCGGGGCCAATTTAGATACGCAGTATTTT. It translates to CASSFETSGANLDTQYF.

The rearrangement links TRBV7-2 to TRBJ1-1; D uncertain. V lost 1 base, J lost 4 bases, and 7 bases lay in between. The length of the CDR3 is 13 residues. The germline V gene has CDR1 SGHTA and CDR2 FQGNSA. In nucleotides, the CDR3 is TGTGCCAGCAGCTTAGGGGCAGCCACTGAAGCTTTCTTT. It encodes CASSLGAATEAFF.

This sequence joins TRBV19 and TRBJ2-7; D gene ambiguous. CDR1 and CDR2 from the germline V gene are LNHDA and SQIVND (reference sequence). V was pared by 4 bases and J by 2 bases, with 12 bases between. This CDR3 region has 14 residues. CDR3 coding DNA: TGTGCCAGTAGTAACGTGGCCGAAACCTACGAGCAGTACTTC. This gives the protein CASSNVAETYEQYF. Filled out from reference TRBV19 and TRBJ2-7, the complete variable domain reads DGGITQSPKYLFRKEGQNVTLSCEQNLNHDAMYWYRQDPGQGLRLIYYSQIVNDFQKGDIAEGYSVSREKKESFPLTVTSAQKNPTAFYLCASSNVAETYEQYFGPGTRLTVT.

V usage is TRBV5-5 and J usage is TRBJ2-7, with D tentatively TRBD1 (5 bases). Germline CDR1 is SGHKS and CDR2 is YYEKEE (reference sequence). This CDR3 is built from 16 residues. The ends were cut back, 1 base at V and 0 bases at J, with 14 bases in the middle. The CDR3 protein is CASSLFARQTSYEQYF. CDR3 sequence (DNA): TGTGCCAGCAGCTTGTTCGCCCGACAGACCTCCTACGAGCAGTACTTC.

The gene calls are TRBV19 and TRBJ1-1, with D perhaps TRBD1 (6 bases). Looked up from germline, CDR1 is LNHDA and CDR2 is SQIVND (reference sequence). V was clipped by 6 bases and J by 0 bases, with 17 bases between them. This CDR3 spans 16 amino acids. The chain's CDR3 is CASSHRTVGMNTEAFF. The CDR3 nucleotides are TGTGCCAGTAGCCATCGGACAGTGGGTATGAACACTGAAGCTTTCTTT.

The V and J genes are TRBV6-5 and TRBJ2-1; D may be TRBD1 (6 bases). The CDR3 is 12 amino acids. The V gene's germline CDR1 is MNHEY and CDR2 SVGAGI. The germline V and J ends were trimmed by 5 bases and 4 bases, with 6 bases remaining between them. CDR3 sequence: CASSGQYNEQFF. The DNA of the CDR3 is TGTGCCAGCAGTGGACAGTACAATGAGCAGTTCTTC.

CDR3 in amino acids: CASTGTRREETQYF. The CDR3 DNA follows: TGTGCCAGCACCGGGACCCGGAGGGAAGAGACCCAGTACTTC. The chain joins TRBV9 to TRBJ2-5; possibly TRBD2 for D (6 bases). Germline V gene data show CDR1 as SGDLS and CDR2 as YYNGEE. This CDR3 has 14 residues. The V end lost 6 bases, the J end lost 3 bases, and 15 bases lay between the germline ends.

The chain recombines TRBV30 with TRBJ2-4; D possibly corresponds to TRBD2 (6 bases). Deletions cut 0 bases from V and 0 bases from J, with 9 bases between. This CDR3 has 15 residues. Germline CDR1 reads GTSNPN; CDR2 reads SVGIG (reference sequence). The CDR3 DNA is TGTGCCTGGAGTGTGGGAGGAGTAGCCAAAAACATTCAGTACTTC. Protein sequence: CAWSVGGVAKNIQYF.

The chain uses TRBV19 and TRBJ2-3; D might be TRBD1 (5 bases). CDR3 length: 14 amino acids. In germline, CDR1 is LNHDA, CDR2 SQIVND (reference sequence). Trimming took 7 bases from V and 2 from J, leaving 13 bases between them. CDR3 DNA sequence: TGTGCCAGTAACGCCCAGGGCGACACAGATACGCAGTATTTT. Protein sequence: CASNAQGDTDTQYF.

CDR3 residues: CASSQDPGGLADSYNEQFF. The DNA of the CDR3 is TGCGCCAGCAGCCAAGATCCGGGAGGACTAGCGGACTCCTACAATGAGCAGTTCTTC. J is TRBJ2-1 and V is TRBV4-1; 10 positions match TRBD2. V was pared by 0 bases and J by 0 bases, with 8 bases of the junction left unmatched. The CDR3 runs 19 residues. The germline gives CDR1 MGHRA, CDR2 YSYEKL.

The chain employs TRBV6-4 and TRBJ2-1; TRBD1 aligns across 8 bases. Germline V gene lookup returns CDR1 MRHNA and CDR2 SNTAGT. The V gene end was trimmed by 5 bases and the J gene end by 3 bases; junction bases not matched to a gene: 6. CDR3 length: 15 residues. CDR3 in DNA: TGTGCCAGCAGTCCGGGACAGGCCGACTACAATGAGCAGTTCTTC. Translation gives CASSPGQADYNEQFF.

The chain is built from TRBV5-8 and TRBJ1-6, with D unclear. Germline V gene sequence: CDR1 SGHTS, CDR2 YDEGEE. Deletions cut 0 bases from V and 7 bases from J, with 11 bases between. The CDR3 is made up of 15 amino acids. This chain's CDR3 is CASSLAGSLNSPLHF. The CDR3 nucleotides are TGTGCCAGCAGCTTGGCCGGGTCTCTAAATTCACCCCTCCACTTT.

The rearrangement links TRBV12-1 to TRBJ1-5; the tabulated D call, TRBD1, remains unverified against the DNA. TRBV12-1 is noted as a pseudogene. The CDR3 totals 18 residues. CDR3 sequence (DNA): TGTGCCAGCAGCCCCCGCAGGCAGGCGTCGTATAGCAATCAGCCCCAGCATTTT. Residues: CASSPRRQASYSNQPQHF.

The chain has TRBV6-4 and TRBJ1-2; D may be TRBD1 (5 bases). The CDR3 length is 15 residues. Germline V CDR1 and CDR2: MRHNA, SNTAGT. V lost 10 bases and J 2 bases, leaving 20 bases between the germline ends. CDR3 sequence: CAIRGGRGKNYGYTF. The CDR3 region has the DNA TGTGCCATAAGGGGCGGACGGGGGAAGAACTATGGCTACACCTTC.

The genes are TRBV10-2 and TRBJ2-5, with D maybe TRBD2 (6 bases). Germline V gives CDR1 WSHSY, CDR2 SAAADI. The CDR3 runs 16 residues. Trimming left V 4 bases short and J 0 bases short, with 15 bases between. The CDR3 sequence: CASSGGSGSYQETQYF. The CDR3 DNA is TGCGCCAGCAGTGGTGGTAGCGGATCGTACCAAGAGACCCAGTACTTC.

This clone was seen a few times. The J gene is TRBJ2-2, the V gene TRBV10-1; TRBD1 might be the D (6 bases). V lost 7 bases and J 0 bases, leaving 12 bases between the germline ends. This CDR3 comprises 15 residues. Germline assignment: CDR1 WNHNN and CDR2 SYGVQD (reference sequence). This chain's CDR3 is CASNSGQTNTGELFF. In nucleotides, the CDR3 is TGCGCCAGCAACTCAGGACAGACGAACACCGGGGAGCTGTTTTTT.

J is TRBJ1-2 and V is TRBV15, with D perhaps matching TRBD1 (6 bases). V shed 0 bases and J shed 4 bases, with 12 bases lying between them. The V gene's germline CDR1 is LNHNV and CDR2 YYDKDF (reference sequence). The CDR3 length is 15 residues. The CDR3 region is CATSREQGIGYGYTF. The CDR3, as DNA: TGTGCCACCAGCAGAGAACAGGGTATTGGCTATGGCTACACCTTC.

This chain uses TRBV5-1 with TRBJ2-3; 10 bases are a match to TRBD1. This CDR3 has 15 residues. Germline lookup yields CDR1 SGHRS and CDR2 YFSETQ. Trimming removed 1 base from V and 5 bases from J; junction bases left unmatched: 4. CDR3 DNA: TGCGCCAGCAGCTTGCGGACAGGGGGGGGAGATACGCAGTATTTT. Translating it yields CASSLRTGGGDTQYF.